What follows are 30 T cell receptor beta chains derived from one specimen sequenced in a study of T cells in Graves' hyperthyroidism and ophthalmopathy (dated by TCRdb to between 2018 and 2020). Library creation used multiplex PCR. The instrument given in TCRdb is Illumina HiSeq 2000. TCR beta CDR3 regions were amplified from RNA transcripts. A first-round RT-PCR of the TCR CDR3 used the HTBI primer set with the Qiagen OneStep RT-PCR kit. TCRdb handled the public reads itself, with Q25 trimming in fastp and clone calling in MiXCR, and kept productive beta chains. Records with the same CDR3 protein are collapsed into one entry carrying the most frequent genes and DNA. The sample includes some 350,000 distinct CDR3 sequences, with approximately 25% observed a single time. Together, the top ten hold more than 60% of the sample. The specimen was blood. These receptor sequences come from a man aged 45-65 years with Graves' hyperthyroidism.

V and J are TRBV20-1 and TRBJ2-5; D perhaps matches TRBD2 (6 bases). Germline loops: CDR1 DFQATT, CDR2 SNEGSKA (reference sequence). Trimming pared 1 base from V and 5 bases from J, leaving 14 bases between. CDR3 length: 14 residues. CDR3 protein: CSARARRARETQYF. The CDR3 DNA follows: TGCAGTGCTAGAGCCAGGAGGGCCCGGGAGACCCAGTACTTC.

This clonotype was seen repeatedly, ten times or more. The chain uses TRBV24-1 and TRBJ2-3, with TRBD2 matching 8 bases. The V and J ends lost 4 bases and 4 bases, in that order; junction bases with no gene match: 0. Germline-derived CDR1 and CDR2 are KGHDR and SFDVKD. The CDR3 runs to 13 residues. In DNA, the CDR3 is TGTGCCACCAGTGACGGGGGGGCAGATACGCAGTATTTT. This translates into CATSDGGADTQYF.

Only a few counts were recorded for this clonotype. The rearrangement joins TRBV12-3 or TRBV12-4 to TRBJ2-5, with 7 bases identical to TRBD2. This CDR3 contains 16 residues. V lost 1 base and J lost 1; bases outside the gene matches: 6. The CDR3 region is CASSLGWGGSQETQYF. The CDR3 DNA sequence: TGTGCCAGCAGTTTAGGTTGGGGGGGGTCCCAAGAGACCCAGTACTTC.

The sample holds many counts of this clonotype. The V and J genes are TRBV20-1 and TRBJ2-1; D is uncertain. The germline gives CDR1 DFQATT, CDR2 SNEGSKA (reference sequence). The CDR3 has 12 residues. Trimming shortened V by 0 bases and J by 10 bases, and 10 bases separated the two germline ends. CDR3 nucleotides: TGCAGTGCTAGAGATGGGCTCGGGGAGCAGTTCTTC. Its translation is CSARDGLGEQFF.

This clonotype has ten or more counts. The rearrangement links TRBV2 to TRBJ2-4; D not resolved. V lost 8 bases, J lost 0 bases, and 8 bases lay in between. The CDR3 runs 13 residues. Germline assignment: CDR1 SNHLY and CDR2 FYNNEI. The CDR3 reads CASRPLAKNIQYF. In nucleotides, the CDR3 is TGTGCCAGCCGTCCGTTAGCCAAAAACATTCAGTACTTC.

In its sample, this clonotype was seen a few times. The chain combines TRBV27 with TRBJ1-2; 7 bases match TRBD1. Losses at the gene ends were 6 bases for V and 1 base for J; bases not matched to a gene: 5. This CDR3 comprises 14 residues. In germline, CDR1 is MNHEY, CDR2 SMNVEV (reference sequence). The CDR3 loop is CASRTGTVNYGYTF. Written as DNA, the CDR3 is TGTGCCAGCAGAACCGGGACAGTTAACTATGGCTACACCTTC.

This clonotype was seen only a few times. The V call is TRBV3-1, the J call TRBJ2-1, with TRBD1 matching over 11 bases. After removal of 5 bases from V and 8 bases from J, the junction contained 5 bases not matched to a gene. The CDR3 contains 14 residues. Germline V gene lookup returns CDR1 LGHDT and CDR2 YNNKEL (reference sequence). The CDR3: CASSTRTGGHEQFF. The CDR3 DNA sequence: TGTGCCAGCAGCACCCGGACAGGGGGCCATGAGCAGTTCTTC.

This clonotype was seen only a few times. The gene calls are TRBV5-1 and TRBJ2-1; D call uncertain. The CDR3 covers 13 residues. Germline values: CDR1 SGHRS, CDR2 YFSETQ. Trimming removed 4 bases from V and 10 bases from J, with 15 bases in between. The CDR3 nucleotides read TGCGCCAGCAGCCCCAGTTTCTCTCGAGAGCAGTTCTTC. The encoded protein is CASSPSFSREQFF.

J is TRBJ2-1 and V is TRBV29-1; 11 positions match TRBD2. Per the germline V gene, CDR1 is SQVTM and CDR2 is ANQGSEA. Trimming cost V 0 bases and J 7 bases; bases outside gene matches: 11. This CDR3 is 17 amino acids long. The CDR3 bases are TGCAGCGTTGAAGATCTGACTAGCGGGAAGCGTCGGAATGAGCAGTTCTTC. Translating it yields CSVEDLTSGKRRNEQFF.

This clonotype occurred a few times. This sequence joins TRBV29-1 and TRBJ1-1, with D possibly being TRBD1 (6 bases). This CDR3 spans 12 amino acids. The germline V and J ends were trimmed by 4 bases and 4 bases, with 10 bases remaining between them. Germline CDR1 is SQVTM and CDR2 is ANQGSEA. The CDR3 sequence: CSVGRGGTEAFF. CDR3 in DNA: TGCAGCGTTGGGAGGGGGGGCACTGAAGCTTTCTTT.

V and J are TRBV28 and TRBJ2-1; 10 nucleotides agree with TRBD1. The ends lost 6 bases at V and 3 bases at J; junction bases unmatched: 8. Germline V gene sequence: CDR1 MDHEN, CDR2 SYDVKM. The CDR3 covers 16 residues. The CDR3 reads CASSFRTGGFYNEQFF. The CDR3 DNA reads TGTGCCAGCAGCTTCCGGACAGGGGGTTTCTACAATGAGCAGTTCTTC.

This clonotype turned up a few times. J is TRBJ2-4 and V is TRBV2; 13 bases align to TRBD2. Trimming cost V 8 bases and J 9 bases; bases outside gene matches: 10. CDR3 length: 15 amino acids. From germline, CDR1 is SNHLY and CDR2 FYNNEI. DNA of the CDR3: TGTGCCAGCCTAGGACTAGCGGGAGTATTGGGCATTCAGTACTTC. Protein product: CASLGLAGVLGIQYF.

V is TRBV28 and J is TRBJ2-7; D is unclear. This CDR3 has 15 amino acids. The germline V gene encodes CDR1 MDHEN and CDR2 SYDVKM. V was cut by 5 bases and J by 4 bases, with 18 bases left in between. The CDR3 DNA follows: TGTGCCAGCAGTGAATCTACGACCCCAGTTTACGAGCAGTACTTC. This gives the protein CASSESTTPVYEQYF.

The rearrangement joins TRBV7-3 to TRBJ2-3, with 8 bases fitting TRBD2. Germline trimming cut 5 bases from V and 5 bases from J; bases unmatched to any gene: 9. The germline gives CDR1 SGHTA, CDR2 FQGTGA. This CDR3 contains 15 residues. The CDR3 bases are TGTGCCAGCAGCAAAATAGGGCTAGCGGGAGATACGCAGTATTTT. It is translated as CASSKIGLAGDTQYF.

This clonotype was seen a few times. The rearrangement uses TRBV20-1 and TRBJ2-5; no clear D. Trimming shortened V by 7 bases and J by 0 bases, and 18 bases separated the two germline ends. CDR1 DFQATT and CDR2 SNEGSKA come from the germline V gene (reference sequence). This CDR3 spans 15 amino acids. CDR3 nucleotide sequence: TGCAGTGTGAAGAGCGTGACCTCTTACCAAGAGACCCAGTACTTC. Residues: CSVKSVTSYQETQYF.

This clonotype was detected only a few times. The chain employs TRBV7-9 and TRBJ2-5; maybe TRBD1 (5 bases). Germline V lookup: CDR1 SEHNR, CDR2 FQNEAQ (reference sequence). The CDR3 length is 12 residues. Trimming stripped 1 base from V and 12 bases from J, with 12 bases between. The chain's CDR3 is CASSLGTKDKYF. DNA for the CDR3: TGTGCCAGCAGCTTAGGGACAAAGGATAAGTACTTC.

This clonotype showed up just a few times. The chain carries TRBV19 and TRBJ2-3; 10 bases map to TRBD2. Trimming at V came to 3 bases and at J to 6 bases, leaving 6 bases not matched to a gene. This CDR3 is built from 15 residues. Germline loops: CDR1 LNHDA, CDR2 SQIVND (reference sequence). The CDR3 sequence is CASSITSGTADTQYF. Written as DNA, the CDR3 is TGTGCCAGTAGTATCACTAGCGGGACAGCGGATACGCAGTATTTT.

This sequence joins TRBV7-8 and TRBJ1-4, with D possibly TRBD1 on 5 matching bases. Germline CDR1 and CDR2: SGHVS and FQNEAQ. Deletions cut 1 base from V and 8 bases from J, with 14 bases between. CDR3 length equals 15 residues. The CDR3, as DNA: TGTGCCAGCAGCTTAGAGGGTTCAGGGATGGAAAAACTGTTTTTT. Translating gives CASSLEGSGMEKLFF.

V usage is TRBV4-1 and J usage is TRBJ1-4, with D possibly matching TRBD1 (6 bases). The V end was cut by 2 bases, the J end by 7 bases, with 14 bases between. This CDR3 spans 15 amino acids. CDR1 is MGHRA and CDR2 is YSYEKL in the germline V gene. The CDR3 nucleotides are TGCGCCAGCAGCCAAATGAACAGGGTTGGTGAAAAACTGTTTTTT. Its translation: CASSQMNRVGEKLFF.

The chain has TRBV27 and TRBJ1-4; a weak D match, TRBD1 (5 bases). V was pared by 5 bases and J by 5 bases, with 24 bases between. The CDR3 is 18 residues long. In germline, CDR1 is MNHEY, CDR2 SMNVEV (reference sequence). The CDR3 region is CASSPVYLTGTVNEKLFF. CDR3 nucleotide sequence: TGTGCCAGCAGTCCCGTGTATCTGACCGGGACCGTGAATGAAAAACTGTTTTTT. The complete variable domain, with remaining parts taken from reference TRBV27 and TRBJ1-4, reads EAQVTQNPRYLITVTGKKLTVTCSQNMNHEYMSWYRQDPGLGLRQIYYSMNVEVTDKGDVPEGYKVSRKEKRNFPLILESPSPNQTSLYFCASSPVYLTGTVNEKLFFGSGTQLSVL.

This clonotype was seen a few times. The chain carries TRBV9 and TRBJ2-3; the D gene is possibly TRBD2 (5 bases). This CDR3 spans 14 amino acids. The V and J ends lost 4 bases and 6 bases respectively, with 15 bases between them. Germline loops: CDR1 SGDLS, CDR2 YYNGEE. In DNA form, the CDR3 reads TGTGCCAGCAGCCAAGGGAGTATCGGGGATACGCAGTATTTT. Protein product: CASSQGSIGDTQYF.

This clonotype was counted ten times or more. The CDR3 nucleotides read TGTGCCAGCAGCTTAGGTCCTACCTACAATGAGCAGTTCTTC. Its translation is CASSLGPTYNEQFF. The chain uses TRBV11-2 and TRBJ2-1, with unresolved D. Germline lookup yields CDR1 SGHAT and CDR2 FQNNGV. V lost 1 base to trimming and J lost 2 bases, with 6 bases between them. The length of the CDR3 is 14 residues. The complete variable domain, with remaining parts taken from reference TRBV11-2 and TRBJ2-1, reads EAGVAQSPRYKIIEKRQSVAFWCNPISGHATLYWYQQILGQGPKLLIQFQNNGVVDDSQLPKDRFSAERLKGVDSTLKIQPAKLEDSAVYLCASSLGPTYNEQFFGPGTRLTVL.

This clonotype showed up many times. The rearrangement links TRBV28 to TRBJ2-5; weak D call: TRBD1 (5 bases). Trimming removed 6 bases from V and 4 bases from J, with 15 bases in between. Germline-derived CDR1 and CDR2 are MDHEN and SYDVKM. The CDR3 loop spans 14 amino acids. CDR3 sequence: CASSLTQGIETQYF. The CDR3 bases are TGTGCCAGCAGCCTGACCCAGGGCATAGAGACCCAGTACTTC.

The rearrangement links TRBV3-1 to TRBJ1-2; D is unclear. The CDR3 totals 15 residues. Trimming left V 0 bases short and J 6 bases short, with 14 bases between. From germline, CDR1 is LGHDT and CDR2 YNNKEL (reference sequence). The CDR3 nucleotides read TGTGCCAGCAGCCAAGATTTTTCGCGCCAAAATGGCTACACCTTC. Protein: CASSQDFSRQNGYTF.

Many counts were recorded for this clonotype. The rearrangement uses TRBV20-1 and TRBJ2-7, with TRBD1 as a possible D gene (5 bases). Germline CDR1 and CDR2: DFQATT and SNEGSKA (reference sequence). Trimming pared 6 bases from V and 2 bases from J, leaving 17 bases between. The CDR3 runs 14 residues. The CDR3 coding sequence is TGCAGTGCGATATGGCAGGGAAGTCCCTACGAGCAGTACTTC. This sequence encodes CSAIWQGSPYEQYF.

This clonotype came up many times. The chain uses TRBV27 and TRBJ2-5, with 10 bases identical to TRBD2. The CDR3 totals 15 residues. V lost 5 bases, J lost 1 base, and 4 bases stayed unmatched. Germline V lookup: CDR1 MNHEY, CDR2 SMNVEV (reference sequence). In nucleotides, the CDR3 is TGTGCCAGCAGTAGATCTAGCGGGAGCCAAGAGACCCAGTACTTC. Its translation: CASSRSSGSQETQYF.

The rearrangement links TRBV11-2 to TRBJ2-3, with a weak D call TRBD2 (5 bases). This CDR3 contains 16 residues. The V gene lost 3 bases and the J gene lost 1 base, with 14 bases spanning the gap. Per the germline V gene, CDR1 is SGHAT and CDR2 is FQNNGV. CDR3 loop: CASSLFVGEGTDTQYF. CDR3 DNA: TGTGCCAGCAGCTTGTTTGTGGGAGAGGGCACAGATACGCAGTATTTT.

To note about this clonotype: This may arise from a read error, as a much more abundant clone is one base away. The chain employs TRBV5-1 and TRBJ2-7, with D possibly being TRBD1 (6 bases). The germline V gene has CDR1 SGHRS and CDR2 YFSETQ. This CDR3 has 13 amino acids. Trimming cost V 7 bases and J 6 bases, with 17 bases left between them. The CDR3 here is CASFTRGNTEQYF. The DNA of the CDR3 is TGCGCCAGCTTCACTAGGGGGAACACCGAGCAGTACTTC. The whole variable domain, remainder taken from reference TRBV5-1 and TRBJ2-7, is KAGVTQTPRYLIKTRGQQVTLSCSPISGHRSVSWYQQTPGQGLQFLFEYFSETQRNKGNFPGRFSGRQFSNSRSEMNVSTLELGDSALYLCASFTRGNTEQYFGPGTRLTVT.

The rearrangement joins TRBV2 to TRBJ2-7; 8 nucleotides align to TRBD1. The junction had 5 bases not matched to a gene; V was cut back by 6 bases and J by 1 base. This CDR3 region has 14 residues. The V gene's germline CDR1 is SNHLY and CDR2 FYNNEI. The CDR3 here is CASSRQGISYEQYF. The CDR3 DNA reads as TGTGCCAGCAGCAGACAGGGGATTTCCTACGAGCAGTACTTC. Full variable domain (remainder filled in from reference TRBV2 and TRBJ2-7): EPEVTQTPSHQVTQMGQEVILRCVPISNHLYFYWYRQILGQKVEFLVSFYNNEISEKSEIFDDQFSVERPDGSNFTLKIRSTKLEDSAMYFCASSRQGISYEQYFGPGTRLTVT.

The chain has TRBV27 and TRBJ1-4; D is unclear. The CDR3 is made up of 14 amino acids. Germline-derived CDR1 and CDR2 are MNHEY and SMNVEV (reference sequence). Trimming took 6 bases from V and 8 from J, leaving 16 bases between them. The CDR3, as DNA: TGTGCCAGCAGCCGCCTGAGGGAGACGGAAAAACTGTTTTTT. Its translation is CASSRLRETEKLFF.